The entry that follows covers one TCR beta chain sequence. Within the sample, other DNA sequences also encode this same CDR3. The data were taken from a study of blood T cell repertoires in COVID-19. In the study overall: Collection of acute and convalescent COVID-19 samples took place in the United States, Italy and Spain. The analysed material was cDNA or gDNA that came from T cells, B-cell-depleted T cells, or PBMCs.

Per the original data handling: Amplified reference gene primers provided the basis for estimating nucleated cell counts. Repertoires were generated with immunoSEQ multiplex PCR, while TCRdb's copy carries only in-frame clones and drops some. V, J and clone size reflect that table, while D and trimming were determined from the DNA. The sample lists more than 45,000 clones; roughly 86% were seen once. CDR3 length: 12 amino acids. V was shortened by 4 bases and J by 3 bases, with 3 bases between the two germline ends. The chain employs TRBV12-3 or TRBV12-4 and TRBJ2-2; D is unresolved. Sequenced input: peripheral blood. The sequence came from a human donor with active COVID-19. The donor label of this sample is uncertain. The CDR3 nucleotides read TGTGCCAGCAGTTCGGACACCGGGGAGCTGTTTTTT. This translates into CASSSDTGELFF.